This TCR beta chain is drawn from a study of blood T cell repertoires in COVID-19. The wider study: COVID-19 samples, acute and convalescent, were from the United States, Italy and Spain.

Authors' processing steps: Nucleated cell counts were estimated from reference gene primer amplification. Repertoires were generated with immunoSEQ multiplex PCR, while TCRdb's copy carries only in-frame clones and drops some. Clonal size and the V and J genes are those of that table, whereas D and trimming came from the DNA. The data hold 200,000 to 300,000 clones, with around 90% observed a single time. The CDR3 covers 14 residues. Germline values: CDR1 SGHNT, CDR2 YYREEE (reference sequence). V lost 4 bases and J lost 14, with 19 bases in between. The chain has TRBV5-4 and TRBJ1-6, with D maybe TRBD1 (5 bases). The clonotype was recovered from a human donor in a cohort sampled during active COVID-19. Sequenced: peripheral blood. This CDR3 is CASSLALGTPALHF. DNA for the CDR3: TGTGCCAGCAGCCTGGCCCTCGGGACTCCGGCCCTCCACTTT.